Following are 22 T cell receptor beta chains from one sample sequenced in a study of T-cell reconstitution after alpha-beta-depleted transplantation in children. Unique molecular identifiers were used to barcode this TCRbeta library. Each CDR3 protein is one row after TCRdb ran MiXCR on the PCR reads. Of more than 550,000 distinct CDR3 sequences in the sample, over 9.5% were seen once. The starting material was PBMCs from the stem cell graft donor, obtained from the stem cell graft. Every receptor here comes from a human donor who donated a stem cell graft to a child with acute myeloid leukemia.

The V gene is TRBV28, the J gene TRBJ2-3; D gene uncertain. V was clipped by 5 bases and J by 2 bases, with 11 bases between them. Germline CDR1 MDHEN, CDR2 SYDVKM. This CDR3 has 14 residues. CDR3 in amino acids: CASSPPSPTDTQYF. CDR3 coding DNA: TGTGCCAGCAGTCCTCCTAGTCCCACAGATACGCAGTATTTT.

This clonotype was detected a few times. The rearrangement links TRBV7-2 to TRBJ2-1; TRBD2 matches at 8 bases. CDR3 size: 17 residues. Germline assignment: CDR1 SGHTA and CDR2 FQGNSA. V dropped 3 bases and J dropped 4; count of bases not matched to a gene: 11. The CDR3 sequence: CASSFPGGGLGYNEQFF. DNA of the CDR3: TGTGCCAGCAGCTTCCCGGGGGGGGGCTTGGGTTACAATGAGCAGTTCTTC.

This clonotype was counted at least ten times. The rearrangement uses TRBV29-1 and TRBJ2-4; 10 nucleotides agree with TRBD1. CDR3 length: 13 residues. The germline V gene encodes CDR1 SQVTM and CDR2 ANQGSEA. Unmatched junction bases numbered 10, after V lost 3 bases and J lost 14 bases. CDR3 in amino acids: CSVEDGTGVHKYF. The CDR3 DNA sequence: TGCAGCGTTGAGGATGGGACAGGGGTCCATAAGTACTTC.

This clonotype was recorded at least ten times. This chain links TRBV29-1 with TRBJ1-2; tentatively, D is TRBD1 (5 bases). The CDR3 loop spans 13 amino acids. Germline V gene data show CDR1 as SQVTM and CDR2 as ANQGSEA. Between the trimmed V and J ends, which lost 7 bases and 4 bases, there was a span of 16 bases. As DNA, the CDR3 is TGCAGCGGAGATTCCGGGACGCCCTATGGCTACACCTTC. Translation gives CSGDSGTPYGYTF.

The CDR3 DNA reads as TGTGCCAGTAGTAACCGACAGGGGGACACTGAAGCTTTCTTT. Protein: CASSNRQGDTEAFF. The gene calls are TRBV19 and TRBJ1-1; 9 bases map to TRBD1. This CDR3 is built from 14 residues. V lost 4 bases and J lost 3; bases outside the gene matches: 3. The germline V gene has CDR1 LNHDA and CDR2 SQIVND (reference sequence).

The chain is built from TRBV30 and TRBJ2-1, with a weak D call TRBD2 (5 bases). The CDR3 is 12 residues long. CDR1 GTSNPN and CDR2 SVGIG come from the germline V gene (reference sequence). The V and J ends lost 7 bases and 9 bases respectively, with 16 bases between them. The CDR3 is CAYTPGEIEQFF. DNA of the CDR3: TGTGCCTATACACCCGGGGAGATTGAGCAGTTCTTC.

This rearrangement joins TRBV6-9 to TRBJ1-4; D is ambiguous. Germline V gives CDR1 MNHGY, CDR2 SVAAGI. V was trimmed by 2 bases and J by 0 bases, leaving 7 bases between them. CDR3 length: 15 residues. CDR3 nucleotides: TGTGCCAGCAGTTATATCCGGGCAACTAATGAAAAACTGTTTTTT. Translating it yields CASSYIRATNEKLFF.

The chain links TRBV29-1 to TRBJ1-2; 9 bases agree with TRBD1. CDR1 and CDR2 from the germline V gene are SQVTM and ANQGSEA. V lost 5 bases to trimming and J lost 3 bases; unmatched junction nucleotides: 1. The CDR3 runs to 12 residues. As DNA, the CDR3 is TGCAGCGTTTGGACAGGGGACTATGGCTACACCTTC. This gives the protein CSVWTGDYGYTF.

The chain combines TRBV6-6 with TRBJ1-1; a weak D match, TRBD1 (6 bases). Germline CDR1 MNHNY, CDR2 SVGAGI (reference sequence). This CDR3 comprises 12 residues. V dropped 5 bases and J dropped 8 bases, with 12 bases sitting between them. CDR3 residues: CASSPGQIEAFF. The DNA of the CDR3 is TGTGCCAGCAGTCCAGGACAGATAGAAGCTTTCTTT.

The chain employs TRBV20-1 and TRBJ2-1, with TRBD1 identical over 9 bases. This CDR3 has 14 amino acids. Germline values: CDR1 DFQATT, CDR2 SNEGSKA (reference sequence). V lost 5 bases and J lost 3; bases outside the gene matches: 5. The CDR3, as DNA: TGCAGTGCTCCGCCGGGACAGGGCTACAATGAGCAGTTCTTC. Amino acids: CSAPPGQGYNEQFF.

This chain joins TRBV4-2 and TRBJ2-7, with 14 bases lining up with TRBD2. CDR1 and CDR2 (germline): LGHNA, YNFKEQ. The CDR3 has 19 residues. V was pared by 4 bases and J by 7 bases, with 18 bases of the junction left unmatched. CDR3 DNA sequence: TGTGCCAGCAGCCCCTCCGCCGGGACTAGCGGGAGCACCACCCGGGAGCAGTACTTC. This gives the protein CASSPSAGTSGSTTREQYF.

V usage is TRBV28 and J usage is TRBJ2-3; 7 nucleotides align to TRBD2. Germline V lookup: CDR1 MDHEN, CDR2 SYDVKM. The CDR3 has 16 residues. The V and J ends lost 7 bases and 8 bases, in that order; junction bases with no gene match: 18. As DNA, the CDR3 is TGTGCCAGCAATAACCCCCTGGGAGGGAGGGGTGGTACGCAGTATTTT. Translating it yields CASNNPLGGRGGTQYF.

For this clonotype: One end of the junction fails to match germline, which may point to a read error. The CDR3 nucleotides are TGTACCAGCAGCGGACTAGCGGGAGGAACTAGCTCCTACAATGAGCAGTTCTTC. It encodes CTSSGLAGGTSSYNEQFF. The V and J genes are TRBV12-3 or TRBV12-4 and TRBJ2-1; 14 bases line up with TRBD2. The CDR3 loop spans 18 amino acids.

This clonotype was picked up many times. CDR3 in amino acids: CASSLVASGNTDTQYF. CDR3 DNA: TGTGCCAGCAGCTTAGTTGCTAGCGGGAATACAGATACGCAGTATTTT. The chain recombines TRBV7-2 with TRBJ2-3; TRBD2 aligns across 9 bases. Germline lookup yields CDR1 SGHTA and CDR2 FQGNSA. The CDR3 contains 16 residues. Trimming took 1 base from V and 3 from J; bases not matched to a gene: 5.

The sample holds a few counts of this clonotype. The genes are TRBV2 and TRBJ2-2, with 7 nucleotides matching TRBD1. The CDR3 has 15 residues. Trimming cost V 7 bases and J 4 bases; bases outside gene matches: 9. Germline V gives CDR1 SNHLY, CDR2 FYNNEI. DNA for the CDR3: TGTGCCAGCAACGCGATACAGGGGATCACCGGGGAGCTGTTTTTT. As protein: CASNAIQGITGELFF.

The rearrangement uses TRBV5-4 and TRBJ2-1; D not certain. Germline loops: CDR1 SGHNT, CDR2 YYREEE (reference sequence). Trimming removed 0 bases from V and 9 bases from J, with 10 bases in between. The CDR3 covers 13 residues. CDR3 coding DNA: TGTGCCAGCAGCTTGGTTGCTGACGGTGAGCAGTTCTTC. Amino acid sequence: CASSLVADGEQFF.

The chain couples TRBV5-6 to TRBJ2-3; no reliable D call. In germline, CDR1 is SGHDT, CDR2 YYEEEE. The V gene lost 4 bases and the J gene lost 8 bases, with 8 bases spanning the gap. The CDR3 loop spans 11 amino acids. The CDR3 region has the DNA TGTGCCAGCAGCACCGGTCGTACGCAGTATTTT. Amino acid sequence: CASSTGRTQYF.

V is TRBV4-3 and J is TRBJ2-2; D not certain. Germline CDR1 LGHNA, CDR2 YSLEER. The CDR3 has 14 residues. V was pared by 0 bases and J by 7 bases, with 9 bases between. CDR3 region: CASSQDRGVGELFF. DNA of the CDR3: TGCGCCAGCAGCCAAGATCGTGGGGTCGGGGAGCTGTTTTTT.

This clonotype was counted ten times or more. This chain uses TRBV3-1 with TRBJ2-1; 11 nucleotides agree with TRBD2. The germline V gene encodes CDR1 LGHDT and CDR2 YNNKEL (reference sequence). Trimming cost V 2 bases and J 4 bases; bases outside gene matches: 7. This CDR3 is 17 amino acids long. CDR3 coding DNA: TGTGCCAGCAGCCAAAAACTAGCGGGAGACGGATACAATGAGCAGTTCTTC. Its protein product is CASSQKLAGDGYNEQFF.

V and J are TRBV27 and TRBJ2-7, with 8 bases lining up with TRBD2. Germline CDR1 is MNHEY and CDR2 is SMNVEV (reference sequence). The CDR3 has 16 amino acids. V shed 5 bases, J shed 1 base, and the junction held 10 bases outside the gene matches. CDR3 protein: CASSPIRLATSYEQYF. The DNA for the CDR3 is TGTGCCAGCAGTCCAATTAGACTAGCGACGTCCTACGAGCAGTACTTC.

This clonotype has at least ten counts. In DNA form, the CDR3 reads TGCAGTGCTAGTCGTGGGGGACAGTTCTACGAGCAGTACTTC. Protein: CSASRGGQFYEQYF. This sequence joins TRBV20-1 and TRBJ2-7, with 7 bases matching TRBD1. The CDR3 contains 14 residues. J gave up 3 bases and V 3 bases, and 8 bases lay outside the gene matches. Germline loops: CDR1 DFQATT, CDR2 SNEGSKA (reference sequence).

The CDR3 DNA sequence: TGTGCCAGCAGCGTACACTTAGCAATCGGCTCCTACAATGAGCAGTTCTTC. Amino acids: CASSVHLAIGSYNEQFF. The chain joins TRBV9 to TRBJ2-1; D call uncertain. Trimming pared 1 base from V and 0 bases from J, leaving 14 bases between. Germline-derived CDR1 and CDR2 are SGDLS and YYNGEE. The CDR3 consists of 17 residues.